These 14 T cell receptor beta chains were all obtained from the same sample, sequenced in a study of cytomegalovirus exposure and HLA in healthy donors. Primers included in the PCR were 60 Vbeta and 13 Jbeta primers. TCRdb's copy holds only in-frame clones and misses some; the assay was immunoSEQ multiplex PCR. The sample includes about 120,000 clones. Sequenced material: PBMCs. These receptor sequences come from a young man in good health and CMV-seronegative.

The rearrangement uses TRBV29-1 and TRBJ2-2; 8 bases fit TRBD2. CDR1 is SQVTM and CDR2 is ANQGSEA in the germline V gene. Losses at the gene ends were 4 bases for V and 4 bases for J; bases not matched to a gene: 14. The CDR3 sequence is 17 residues long. CDR3 nucleotide sequence: TGCAGCGTTGCCAACCCCGGGCTAGCGGGTACCACCGGGGAGCTGTTTTTT. Translation gives CSVANPGLAGTTGELFF.

V and J are TRBV2 and TRBJ1-5; TRBD1 aligns across 9 bases. Germline trimming cut 8 bases from V and 5 bases from J; bases unmatched to any gene: 7. Germline V gene data show CDR1 as SNHLY and CDR2 as FYNNEI. The CDR3 is 14 residues long. Here the CDR3 reads CASDSGQGDQPQHF. For the CDR3, the DNA is TGTGCCAGCGACTCGGGACAGGGAGATCAGCCCCAGCATTTT.

The V and J genes are TRBV6-5 and TRBJ2-7; TRBD1 might be the D (6 bases). This CDR3 contains 14 residues. V lost 0 bases and J lost 6, with 12 bases in between. Germline V lookup: CDR1 MNHEY, CDR2 SVGAGI. The CDR3 nucleotides read TGTGCCAGCAGTTACTCACAGGGCCCCTCCGAGCAGTACTTC. Translated: CASSYSQGPSEQYF.

This chain joins TRBV7-3 and TRBJ1-1; TRBD1 is a possible D gene (5 bases). There are 13 residues in the CDR3. Trimming removed 5 bases at V and 1 base at J, with 8 bases between. Germline assignment: CDR1 SGHTA and CDR2 FQGTGA. The chain's CDR3 is CASSPQGNTEAFF. The CDR3 DNA sequence: TGTGCCAGCAGCCCCCAGGGGAACACTGAAGCTTTCTTT.

The chain is built from TRBV27 and TRBJ2-1, with TRBD2 as a possible D gene (6 bases). Germline loops: CDR1 MNHEY, CDR2 SMNVEV (reference sequence). The germline V and J ends were trimmed by 4 bases and 8 bases, with 21 bases remaining between them. This CDR3 comprises 16 residues. The CDR3 region has the DNA TGTGCCAGCAGTTCCCCTCCCGGGACTTCGGGGGATGAGCAGTTCTTC. It codes for CASSSPPGTSGDEQFF.

The chain carries TRBV6-5 and TRBJ2-1; the match to TRBD2 covers 8 bases. Germline CDR1 is MNHEY and CDR2 is SVGAGI. The junction had 13 bases not matched to a gene; V was cut back by 5 bases and J by 13 bases. This CDR3 has 14 residues. In nucleotides, the CDR3 is TGTGCCAGCAGTAGGACTAGCCCACCAGCCATACAGTTCTTC. Amino acid sequence: CASSRTSPPAIQFF.

This CDR3 reads CATSKGDFTNYGYTF. CDR3 in DNA: TGTGCCACCAGCAAAGGGGACTTTACTAACTATGGCTACACCTTC. The chain recombines TRBV15 with TRBJ1-2, with a weak D call TRBD1 (5 bases). The CDR3 has 15 residues. CDR1 and CDR2 (germline): LNHNV, YYDKDF (reference sequence). The V end lost 4 bases, the J end lost 0 bases, and 12 bases lay between the germline ends.

The CDR3 region is CASSFPGRPAQHF. In DNA, the CDR3 is TGTGCCAGCAGTTTTCCTGGTCGCCCAGCCCAGCATTTT. The V and J genes are TRBV28 and TRBJ1-5; D is uncertain. Germline values: CDR1 MDHEN, CDR2 SYDVKM. Trimming removed 3 bases at V and 11 bases at J, with 14 bases between. The length of the CDR3 is 13 residues.

V gene TRBV2 combines with J gene TRBJ1-1; 7 bases fit TRBD1. Germline V gene sequence: CDR1 SNHLY, CDR2 FYNNEI. This CDR3 comprises 12 residues. Trimming cost V 7 bases and J 10 bases; bases outside gene matches: 9. This CDR3 is CASIDRALSAFF. CDR3 nucleotides: TGTGCCAGCATTGACAGGGCCCTTTCAGCTTTCTTT.

The chain uses TRBV28 and TRBJ2-7, with 7 positions matching TRBD1. The CDR3 runs to 15 residues. V was clipped by 6 bases and J by 3 bases; unmatched bases: 11. Germline V gene sequence: CDR1 MDHEN, CDR2 SYDVKM. The CDR3 region has the DNA TGTGCCAGCAGACCCTACAGGGGTTGGGGCTACGAGCAGTACTTC. It is translated as CASRPYRGWGYEQYF.

The CDR3 DNA sequence: TGTGCCAGCAGCGTAGCCGGGGGGGGAACTAGCACAGATACGCAGTATTTT. This translates into CASSVAGGGTSTDTQYF. The genes are TRBV9 and TRBJ2-3; 8 nucleotides agree with TRBD2. The CDR3 runs 17 residues. The V gene's germline CDR1 is SGDLS and CDR2 YYNGEE. V lost 0 bases, J lost 0 bases, and 6 bases stayed unmatched.

This rearrangement joins TRBV5-5 to TRBJ2-1; tentative D call: TRBD2 (6 bases). The CDR3 extends over 12 amino acids. V dropped 6 bases and J dropped 5 bases, with 9 bases sitting between them. CDR1 is SGHKS and CDR2 is YYEKEE in the germline V gene (reference sequence). The chain's CDR3 is CASNGGNNEQFF. CDR3 DNA: TGTGCCAGCAACGGGGGAAACAATGAGCAGTTCTTC.

The chain uses TRBV5-1 and TRBJ1-1, with 7 nucleotides matching TRBD1. The germline gives CDR1 SGHRS, CDR2 YFSETQ. Losses at the gene ends were 0 bases for V and 2 bases for J; bases not matched to a gene: 4. The CDR3 totals 15 residues. The CDR3 bases are TGCGCCAGCAGCTTGGTAGACAGGGCTAACACTGAAGCTTTCTTT. This encodes CASSLVDRANTEAFF.

The gene calls are TRBV5-4 and TRBJ1-1; 10 nucleotides agree with TRBD1. The junction had 8 bases not matched to a gene; V was cut back by 4 bases and J by 5 bases. Germline V gives CDR1 SGHNT, CDR2 YYREEE (reference sequence). The CDR3 sequence is 15 residues long. As DNA, the CDR3 is TGTGCCAGCAGCCCCACCGGGACAGGGGATACTGAAGCTTTCTTT. This sequence encodes CASSPTGTGDTEAFF.